This TCR beta chain stems from a study of cytomegalovirus exposure and HLA in healthy donors. Study in general: Roughly 80 million unique TCRs from HLA-typed donors made up an early data release. General observations from the study: Previously analyzed data showed that most TCR beta V segments were productive at a frequency of about 90% or about 30%. DRB1 had the most TCR associations and HLA-C the fewest, a later analysis found, with rates varying by HLA locus. Only CMV serostatus was available as immune exposure information.

Note on this clone: Its antigen is currently unknown.

From germline, CDR1 is GTSNPN and CDR2 SVGIG (reference sequence). The V gene end was trimmed by 4 bases and the J gene end by 6 bases; junction bases not matched to a gene: 7. This CDR3 is 15 amino acids long. A multiplex PCR was run with 60 Vbeta primers and 13 Jbeta primers. Some clones are missing from TCRdb's copy, which holds only in-frame ones; the method was immunoSEQ multiplex PCR. This repertoire includes 40,000 or so clones. This sequence originates from a male donor in good health and CMV-seronegative. The chain carries TRBV30 and TRBJ2-1; the match to TRBD2 covers 12 bases. Source material: PBMCs. The DNA of the CDR3 is TGTGCCTGGAATTGGCTAGCGGGAGGGTTCAATGAGCAGTTCTTC. This encodes CAWNWLAGGFNEQFF.